What follows describes a single T cell receptor (beta chain). No antigen is known for it. MiXCR, applied by TCRdb to the multiplex PCR reads, yields one record per CDR3 protein. This table has about 180,000 distinct CDR3 sequences, roughly a third appearing once. Samples came from axillary lymph nodes draining the breast cancer. Per the germline V gene, CDR1 is SNHLY and CDR2 is FYNNEI. V was cut by 3 bases and J by 7 bases, with 7 bases left in between. There are 13 residues in the CDR3. The data originate from a study of breast tumors, draining lymph nodes, adjacent tissues. The study's findings and limits: The data were judged consistent with most tumor T cells coming from lymph node and expanding in tumor. Tumor repertoires ranked between lymph nodes and nontumor tissue in diversity, with V and J gene preferences. Tumor and nontumor repertoires were significantly more similar in luminal-like than in basal-like breast cancer.

This receptor was obtained from a female donor with breast cancer. Some clones in this sample may be carry-over from other donors' samples. Input material: axillary lymph node tissue. The chain uses TRBV2 and TRBJ1-6; D unresolved. In DNA, the CDR3 is TGTGCCAGCAGTGAGGGGTCCAATTCACCCCTCCACTTT. Translated: CASSEGSNSPLHF.